This T cell receptor (beta chain) was observed in a study of post-analysis software for immune sequencing data. Study as a whole: Multiple sclerosis in the patients followed relapsing-remitting, secondary progressive and progressive-relapsing courses. Study observations and caveats: F measure showed strong co-clustering of same-batch samples. Comparison of patients with controls showed a handful of TRBV segments more frequent in patients, TRBV5-6, TRBV5-1 and TRBV20-1 among them.

The germline V and J ends were trimmed by 3 bases and 4 bases, with 9 bases remaining between them. CDR3 size: 13 residues. With respect to this clonotype: As yet, its antigen is unknown.

Researchers reported that TCR beta cDNA libraries carried unique molecular identifiers. Roughly 500,000 cDNA molecules were obtained from roughly 0.93 to 9.6 million T cells. One entry per CDR3 protein, called by TCRdb with MiXCR from the PCR reads. The data contain hundreds of thousands of distinct CDR3 sequences, around 27% of them singletons. The source material was blood. This sequence was found in a girl under 18 with multiple sclerosis. The chain employs TRBV12-3 or TRBV12-4 and TRBJ1-1; D is unresolved. The CDR3 bases are TGTGCCAGCAGTTTGAATGAGGGCACTGAAGCTTTCTTT. Protein product: CASSLNEGTEAFF.